This TCR beta chain was identified in a study of cytomegalovirus exposure and HLA in healthy donors. TCRdb keeps only in-frame clones here, not all; method: immunoSEQ multiplex PCR. The sample records 60,000 or so clones, roughly 90% being singletons. A note on this clone: Its antigen is currently unknown.

Whole-study results and caveats: Among TCR sequences, most were rare, though some public TCRs appeared in many donors.

Per germline, CDR1 SGDLS and CDR2 YYNGEE. CDR3 length: 11 amino acids. Between the trimmed V and J ends, which lost 3 bases and 5 bases, there was a span of 5 bases. The source of this sequence is a woman in her 30s in good health and CMV-seronegative. This chain connects TRBV9 to TRBJ2-5; D unresolved. Source material: PBMCs. CDR3 sequence reads: CASSAGETQYF. The CDR3, as DNA: TGTGCCAGCAGCGCCGGGGAGACCCAGTACTTC.